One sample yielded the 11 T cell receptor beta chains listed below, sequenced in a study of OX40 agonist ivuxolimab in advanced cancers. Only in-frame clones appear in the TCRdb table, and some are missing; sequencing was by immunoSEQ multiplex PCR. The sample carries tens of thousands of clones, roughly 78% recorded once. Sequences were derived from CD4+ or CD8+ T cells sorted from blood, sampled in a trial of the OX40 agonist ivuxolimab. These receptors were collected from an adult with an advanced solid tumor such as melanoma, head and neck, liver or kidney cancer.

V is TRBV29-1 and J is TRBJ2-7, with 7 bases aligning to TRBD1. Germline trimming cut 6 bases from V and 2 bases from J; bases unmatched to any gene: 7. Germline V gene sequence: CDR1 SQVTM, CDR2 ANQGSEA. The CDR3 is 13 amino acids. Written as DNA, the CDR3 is TGCAGCGTAGGGATAACAGGGGCCTACGAGCAGTACTTC. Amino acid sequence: CSVGITGAYEQYF.

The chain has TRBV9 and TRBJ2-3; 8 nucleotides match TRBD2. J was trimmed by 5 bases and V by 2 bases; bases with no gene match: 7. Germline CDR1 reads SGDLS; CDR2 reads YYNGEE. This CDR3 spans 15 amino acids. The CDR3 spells CASSVAGAGGDTQYF. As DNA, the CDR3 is TGTGCCAGCAGCGTCGCGGGGGCGGGAGGAGATACGCAGTATTTT.

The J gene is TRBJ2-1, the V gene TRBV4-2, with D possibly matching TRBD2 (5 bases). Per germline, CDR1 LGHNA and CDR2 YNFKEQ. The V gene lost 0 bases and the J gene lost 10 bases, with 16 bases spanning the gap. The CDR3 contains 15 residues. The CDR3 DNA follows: TGTGCCAGCAGCCAAGAACTCAGTTTTGAGGGCGAGCAGTTCTTC. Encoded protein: CASSQELSFEGEQFF.

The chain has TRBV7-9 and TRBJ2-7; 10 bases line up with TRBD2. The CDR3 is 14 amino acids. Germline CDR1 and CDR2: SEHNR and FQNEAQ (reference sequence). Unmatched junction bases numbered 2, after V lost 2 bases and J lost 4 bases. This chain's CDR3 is CASSLLAGDYEQYF. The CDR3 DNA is TGTGCCAGCAGCTTACTAGCGGGAGATTACGAGCAGTACTTC. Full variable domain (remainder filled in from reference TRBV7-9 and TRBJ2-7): DTGVSQNPRHKITKRGQNVTFRCDPISEHNRLYWYRQTLGQGPEFLTYFQNEAQLEKSRLLSDRFSAERPKGSFSTLEIQRTEQGDSAMYLCASSLLAGDYEQYFGPGTRLTVT.

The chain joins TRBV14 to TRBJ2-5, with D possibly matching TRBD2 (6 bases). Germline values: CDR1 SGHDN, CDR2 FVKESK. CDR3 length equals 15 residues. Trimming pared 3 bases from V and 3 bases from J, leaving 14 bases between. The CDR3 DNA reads TGTGCCAGCAGCCACCCCGGGACTCCGAAAGAGACCCAGTACTTC. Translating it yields CASSHPGTPKETQYF.

The DNA of the CDR3 is TGTGCCAGCAGCTTAGCGGGGCAGAACTACAATGAGCAGTTCTTC. It specifies CASSLAGQNYNEQFF. J is TRBJ2-1 and V is TRBV7-2, with D maybe TRBD1 (5 bases). Germline values: CDR1 SGHTA, CDR2 FQGNSA. The V gene lost 0 bases and the J gene lost 3 bases, with 9 bases spanning the gap. CDR3 size: 15 residues.

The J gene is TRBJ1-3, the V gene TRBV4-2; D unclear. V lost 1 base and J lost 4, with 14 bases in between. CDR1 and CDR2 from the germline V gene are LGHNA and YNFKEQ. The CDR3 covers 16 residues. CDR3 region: CASSQGSGLGGNTIYF. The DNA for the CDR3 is TGTGCCAGCAGCCAAGGCAGTGGCCTGGGAGGAAACACCATATATTTT.

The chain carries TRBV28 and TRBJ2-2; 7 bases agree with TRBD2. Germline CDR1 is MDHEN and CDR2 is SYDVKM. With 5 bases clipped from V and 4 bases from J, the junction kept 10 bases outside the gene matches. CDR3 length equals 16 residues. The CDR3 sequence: CASSRAGTWATGELFF. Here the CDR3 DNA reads TGTGCCAGCAGTCGAGCGGGAACTTGGGCCACCGGGGAGCTGTTTTTT.

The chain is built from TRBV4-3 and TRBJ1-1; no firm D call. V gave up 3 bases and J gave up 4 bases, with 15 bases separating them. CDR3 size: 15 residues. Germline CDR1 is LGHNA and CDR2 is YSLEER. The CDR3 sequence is CASSQEPTAGTEAFF. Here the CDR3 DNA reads TGCGCCAGCAGCCAGGAGCCCACAGCGGGCACTGAAGCTTTCTTT.

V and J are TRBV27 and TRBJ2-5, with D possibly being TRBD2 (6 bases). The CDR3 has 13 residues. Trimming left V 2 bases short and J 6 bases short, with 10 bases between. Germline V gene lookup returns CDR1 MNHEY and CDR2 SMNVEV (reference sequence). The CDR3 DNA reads TGTGCCAGCAGTTTAGGGGGGAGGCAGACCCAGTACTTC. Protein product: CASSLGGRQTQYF.

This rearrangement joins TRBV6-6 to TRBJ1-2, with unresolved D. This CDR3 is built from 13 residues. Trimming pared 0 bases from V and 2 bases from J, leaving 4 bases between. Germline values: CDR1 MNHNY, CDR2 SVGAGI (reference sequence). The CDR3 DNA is TGTGCCAGCAGTTACTCGGAAAACTATGGCTACACCTTC. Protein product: CASSYSENYGYTF.